This is a list of T cell receptor beta chains from one sample in a study of blood T cell repertoires in COVID-19. Method: immunoSEQ multiplex PCR; TCRdb's copy keeps in-frame clones and lacks some. The sample contains 100,000 to 150,000 clones, roughly 85% of which appear only once. Sample: peripheral blood. These receptors were obtained from an elderly man with active or convalescent COVID-19. Each CDR3 is given with its conserved first and last residue. The D gene is left open where the match is weak. Only part of the rows carry a size: once, few, many, or a class if the clone is expanded.

d_gene	v_gene	j_gene	abundance	CDR3aa	CDR3nt
TRBD1	TRBV19	TRBJ1-2	.	CASSITGAPNYGYTF	TGTGCCAGTAGTATAACAGGGGCCCCGAACTATGGCTACACCTTC
.	TRBV7-8	TRBJ2-7	.	CASSLDRSAYEQYF	TGTGCCAGCAGCCTGGACAGATCAGCCTACGAGCAGTACTTC
TRBD1	TRBV28	TRBJ2-7	.	CASRAGGPQYF	TGTGCCAGCAGGGCAGGGGGCCCGCAGTACTTC
.	TRBV7-8	TRBJ2-1	few	CASSLVGSFNEQFF	TGTGCCAGCAGCTTAGTGGGTAGCTTCAATGAGCAGTTCTTC
.	TRBV7-3	TRBJ1-3	.	CASSLMAPSISGNTIYF	TGTGCCAGCAGCTTAATGGCACCTTCGATCTCTGGAAACACCATATATTTT
.	TRBV13	TRBJ2-7	.	CASTTPPEAEQYF	TGTGCCAGCACCACCCCGCCGGAGGCAGAGCAGTACTTC
.	TRBV24-1	TRBJ2-6	.	CATSGRLGTDYSGANVLTF	TGTGCCACCAGTGGCCGACTAGGGACAGACTACTCTGGGGCCAACGTCCTGACTTTC
TRBD2	TRBV6-4	TRBJ2-5	.	CASTRTSGSLFQETQYF	TGTGCCAGCACTCGGACTAGCGGGAGCCTGTTCCAGGAGACCCAGTACTTC
.	TRBV12-3/TRBV12-4	TRBJ1-2	.	CASSGGNYGYTF	TGTGCCAGCTCGGGGGGGAACTATGGCTACACCTTC
.	TRBV15	TRBJ2-5	few	CATRGSGVLQETQYF	TGTGCCACCAGGGGTAGCGGAGTCCTCCAAGAGACCCAGTACTTC
TRBD1	TRBV5-1	TRBJ2-5	.	CASSLGGGAETQYF	TGCGCCAGCAGCTTGGGAGGGGGCGCAGAGACCCAGTACTTC